The 24 T cell receptor beta chains presented below share a single source sample, sequenced in a study of cytomegalovirus exposure and HLA in healthy donors. PCR amplification relied on 60 Vbeta primers (plus 13 Jbeta primers). Produced via immunoSEQ multiplex PCR; TCRdb's table is partial and in-frame only. The sample carries some 110,000 clones, approximately 79% recorded once. The sample taken for sequencing was PBMCs. These receptors were taken from a man aged 25 to 45 in good health and CMV-seropositive.

This chain connects TRBV4-2 to TRBJ1-2; D possibly corresponds to TRBD1 (5 bases). The CDR3 totals 15 residues. Trimming left V 0 bases short and J 8 bases short, with 16 bases between. Germline V gene sequence: CDR1 LGHNA, CDR2 YNFKEQ. The CDR3 DNA sequence: TGTGCCAGCAGCCAAGAGGTAGGGGCCGCCCGGGGCTACACCTTC. Amino acid sequence: CASSQEVGAARGYTF.

CDR3 amino acids: CASNPQTTNEKLFF. The CDR3 DNA reads as TGTGCCAGCAACCCACAGACAACTAATGAAAAACTGTTTTTT. The chain couples TRBV5-5 to TRBJ1-4; D is uncertain. The V gene lost 6 bases and the J gene lost 0 bases, with 9 bases spanning the gap. The CDR3 sequence is 14 residues long. In germline, CDR1 is SGHKS, CDR2 YYEKEE (reference sequence).

The V gene is TRBV2, the J gene TRBJ2-4; 7 positions match TRBD1. This CDR3 spans 17 amino acids. V shed 3 bases and J 3 bases; nucleotides not matched to a gene: 11. The V gene's germline CDR1 is SNHLY and CDR2 FYNNEI. The CDR3 coding sequence is TGTGCCAGCAGTGACCCAACAGGGGCAATGGTCAAAAACATTCAGTACTTC. It codes for CASSDPTGAMVKNIQYF.

This chain connects TRBV18 to TRBJ1-6, with TRBD1 matching 7 bases. Per the germline V gene, CDR1 is KGHSH and CDR2 is LQKENI. The CDR3 sequence is 14 residues long. V lost 2 bases, J lost 7 bases, and 2 bases stayed unmatched. The CDR3 bases are TGTGCCAGCTCACCAGGGACAGAAAATTCACCCCTCCACTTT. It yields the protein CASSPGTENSPLHF.

The DNA for the CDR3 is TGCGCCAGCAGCCGGCAACCCGGGGGCCAAGAGACCCAGTACTTC. It is translated as CASSRQPGGQETQYF. The V call is TRBV5-1, the J call TRBJ2-5, with D maybe TRBD2 (6 bases). This CDR3 is 15 amino acids long. Trimming pared 4 bases from V and 1 base from J, leaving 14 bases between. In germline, CDR1 is SGHRS, CDR2 YFSETQ.

V is TRBV28 and J is TRBJ2-7; the match to TRBD2 covers 8 bases. The CDR3 has 14 amino acids. Germline lookup yields CDR1 MDHEN and CDR2 SYDVKM. Unmatched junction bases numbered 7, after V lost 6 bases and J lost 3 bases. The CDR3 loop reads CASSPGGRGYEQYF. CDR3 bases: TGTGCCAGCAGCCCGGGGGGGCGGGGCTACGAGCAGTACTTC.

V usage is TRBV30 and J usage is TRBJ1-3, with TRBD1 matching 8 bases. The CDR3 extends over 14 amino acids. J lost 0 bases, V lost 6 bases, and 4 bases had no gene match. Germline CDR1 GTSNPN, CDR2 SVGIG (reference sequence). CDR3 coding DNA: TGTGCCTGCGACAGGGGACCCTCTGGAAACACCATATATTTT. Translation gives CACDRGPSGNTIYF.

Here the CDR3 reads CASTGTGSHGYTF. The CDR3 DNA sequence: TGTGCCAGCACCGGGACAGGGAGCCATGGCTACACCTTC. V and J are TRBV19 and TRBJ1-2; TRBD1 matches at 9 bases. V shed 9 bases and J 6 bases; nucleotides not matched to a gene: 8. Per the germline V gene, CDR1 is LNHDA and CDR2 is SQIVND (reference sequence). This CDR3 is 13 amino acids long.

V usage is TRBV4-2 and J usage is TRBJ1-5; TRBD1 matches at 7 bases. In germline, CDR1 is LGHNA, CDR2 YNFKEQ. V lost 1 base to trimming and J lost 4 bases; unmatched junction nucleotides: 1. There are 14 residues in the CDR3. The CDR3 protein is CASSQAQGNQPQHF. The DNA for the CDR3 is TGTGCCAGCAGCCAAGCACAGGGGAATCAGCCCCAGCATTTT.

As for this clone: Mismatch with germline at one junction end may stem from a read error. The same CDR3 also results from other DNA sequences found in this sample. The chain employs TRBV29-1 and TRBJ1-2, with D possibly TRBD1 on 6 matching bases. Per the germline V gene, CDR1 is SQVTM and CDR2 is ANQGSEA. The CDR3 has 14 residues. The DNA of the CDR3 is TGCAGCGTGGAAGATCCAGGACAGCCCTATGGCTACACCTTC. Protein product: CSVEDPGQPYGYTF.

For this clone: Here the CDR3 omits its conserved ending phenylalanine or tryptophan, so a read error is the likely source. The rearrangement joins TRBV4-3 to TRBJ1-2; 9 nucleotides line up with TRBD1. V shed 2 bases and J 8 bases; nucleotides not matched to a gene: 15. In germline, CDR1 is LGHNA, CDR2 YSLEER. The CDR3 loop spans 17 amino acids. In DNA, the CDR3 is TGCGCCAGCAGCCAAATCGCCCTCCGGGACAGGGATTTGGGCTACACCGTC. The encoded protein is CASSQIALRDRDLGYTV.

Worth noting for this clone: The junction shows a germline mismatch at one end, possibly a read error. V is TRBV7-7 and J is TRBJ2-5; 8 bases agree with TRBD1. The germline gives CDR1 SSHAT, CDR2 FNYEAQ (reference sequence). CDR3 size: 21 residues. CDR3 in DNA: TGTGCTAGCAGCTTTTACCCTGAAACAGGGGGTTCGGTTACGCCAAGAGAAACCCAGTACTTC. It codes for CASSFYPETGGSVTPRETQYF. The full variable domain, in which reference TRBV7-7 and TRBJ2-5 provide the parts outside the CDR3, is GAGVSQSPRYKVTKRGQDVTLRCDPISSHATLYWYQQALGQGPEFLTYFNYEAQPDKSGLPSDRFSAERPEGSISTLTIQRTEQRDSAMYRCASSFYPETGGSVTPRETQYFGPGTRLLVL.

The rearrangement links TRBV7-2 to TRBJ2-5; the match to TRBD2 covers 8 bases. The CDR3 totals 13 residues. CDR1 and CDR2 (germline): SGHTA, FQGNSA. With V trimmed by 3 bases and J by 5 bases, 2 bases remained unmatched. CDR3 protein: CASSFSGAETQYF. In DNA, the CDR3 is TGTGCCAGCAGCTTTAGCGGGGCCGAGACCCAGTACTTC.

The chain uses TRBV5-1 and TRBJ2-7, with a possible D match to TRBD1 (5 bases). Trimming removed 4 bases at V and 6 bases at J, with 17 bases between. This CDR3 is 14 amino acids long. Germline assignment: CDR1 SGHRS and CDR2 YFSETQ. The CDR3 sequence is CASSATPGQGEQYF. In DNA, the CDR3 is TGCGCCAGCAGCGCCACCCCAGGACAAGGCGAGCAGTACTTC.

The J gene is TRBJ1-4, the V gene TRBV30, with 10 bases aligning to TRBD1. V shed 2 bases, J shed 5 bases, and the junction held 8 bases outside the gene matches. The CDR3 totals 16 residues. From germline, CDR1 is GTSNPN and CDR2 SVGIG (reference sequence). The CDR3 spells CAWSNIPGQGNEKLFF. The DNA of the CDR3 is TGTGCCTGGAGTAACATACCGGGACAGGGGAATGAAAAACTGTTTTTT.

This chain joins TRBV19 and TRBJ2-1; 8 bases map to TRBD2. The CDR3 sequence is 16 residues long. Germline CDR1 is LNHDA and CDR2 is SQIVND (reference sequence). The trim removed 3 bases at V and 3 bases at J, leaving 7 bases unmatched. This CDR3 is CASSMLFGTSYNEQFF. In nucleotides, the CDR3 is TGTGCCAGTAGTATGCTATTCGGGACTAGCTACAATGAGCAGTTCTTC.

The genes are TRBV6-1 and TRBJ1-4, with a tentative D call TRBD1 (6 bases). Germline V gene sequence: CDR1 MNHNS, CDR2 SASEGT. V shed 3 bases and J shed 6 bases, with 11 bases lying between them. The CDR3 length is 14 residues. CDR3 region: CASSDTGKDEKLFF. Here the CDR3 DNA reads TGTGCCAGCAGTGATACAGGGAAGGATGAAAAACTGTTTTTT.

The chain carries TRBV19 and TRBJ1-2; a weak D match, TRBD1 (5 bases). V was shortened by 6 bases and J by 4 bases, with 18 bases between the two germline ends. Germline assignment: CDR1 LNHDA and CDR2 SQIVND (reference sequence). The CDR3 totals 15 residues. As DNA, the CDR3 is TGTGCCAGTAGAGAGTCCTCACTGGACATCTATGGCTACACCTTC. Translation: CASRESSLDIYGYTF.

The chain joins TRBV28 to TRBJ2-7; TRBD1 aligns across 11 bases. The CDR3 has 14 residues. The V gene's germline CDR1 is MDHEN and CDR2 SYDVKM. Losses at the gene ends were 8 bases for V and 4 bases for J; bases not matched to a gene: 7. CDR3 protein: CASAPGTGGYEQYF. The CDR3 DNA sequence: TGTGCCAGCGCCCCCGGGACAGGGGGTTACGAGCAGTACTTC.

CDR3 DNA: TGTGCCAGCAGCTTGGGGACAGGGGGCTGGGAGACCCAGTACTTC. It encodes CASSLGTGGWETQYF. This chain connects TRBV5-8 to TRBJ2-5, with 11 bases that match TRBD1. Germline V gene lookup returns CDR1 SGHTS and CDR2 YDEGEE. Trimming cost V 0 bases and J 5 bases; bases outside gene matches: 3. The CDR3 extends over 15 amino acids.

The sample holds a few counts of this clone. This chain uses TRBV7-8 with TRBJ2-7; no definite D call. CDR1 and CDR2 from the germline V gene are SGHVS and FQNEAQ. The ends were cut back, 1 base at V and 3 bases at J, with 7 bases in the middle. The CDR3 runs 13 residues. The CDR3 coding sequence is TGTGCCAGCAGCTTAGAACTTAACTACGAGCAGTACTTC. This gives the protein CASSLELNYEQYF.

V usage is TRBV7-6 and J usage is TRBJ2-7, with 7 positions matching TRBD1. V dropped 5 bases and J dropped 6; count of bases not matched to a gene: 7. The CDR3 runs 13 residues. Germline V gene sequence: CDR1 SGHVS, CDR2 FNYEAQ. The CDR3 spells CASSPLTGAEQYF. Written as DNA, the CDR3 is TGTGCCAGCAGCCCCCTAACAGGGGCCGAGCAGTACTTC. Looking up the rest from reference TRBV7-6 and TRBJ2-7 gives the full variable domain: GAGVSQSPRYKVTKRGQDVALRCDPISGHVSLYWYRQALGQGPEFLTYFNYEAQQDKSGLPNDRFSAERPEGSISTLTIQRTEQRDSAMYRCASSPLTGAEQYFGPGTRLTVT.

The CDR3 DNA reads as TGCGCCAGCAGCCAAGGTGCGGAGTCGCAAGAGACCCAGTACTTC. This codes for CASSQGAESQETQYF. The genes are TRBV4-1 and TRBJ2-5, with no clear D. In germline, CDR1 is MGHRA, CDR2 YSYEKL. The V gene lost 1 base and the J gene lost 2 bases, with 11 bases spanning the gap. The CDR3 loop spans 15 amino acids.

The chain carries TRBV5-1 and TRBJ2-7, with 15 bases identical to TRBD2. The CDR3 totals 16 residues. V lost 4 bases and J lost 2; bases outside the gene matches: 4. Germline V CDR1 and CDR2: SGHRS, YFSETQ. CDR3 amino acids: CASSQGLAGGAYEQYF. DNA of the CDR3: TGCGCCAGCAGCCAGGGACTAGCGGGGGGAGCCTACGAGCAGTACTTC.